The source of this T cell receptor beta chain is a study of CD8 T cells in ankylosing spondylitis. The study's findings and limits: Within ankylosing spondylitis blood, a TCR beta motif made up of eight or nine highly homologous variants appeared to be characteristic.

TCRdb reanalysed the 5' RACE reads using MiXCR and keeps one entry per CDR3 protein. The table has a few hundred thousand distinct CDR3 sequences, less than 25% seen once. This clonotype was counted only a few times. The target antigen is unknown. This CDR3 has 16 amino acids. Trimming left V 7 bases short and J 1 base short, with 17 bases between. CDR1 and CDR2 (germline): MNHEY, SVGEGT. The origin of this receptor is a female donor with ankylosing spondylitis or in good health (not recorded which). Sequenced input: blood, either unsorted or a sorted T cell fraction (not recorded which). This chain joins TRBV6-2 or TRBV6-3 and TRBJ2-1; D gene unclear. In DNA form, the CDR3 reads TGTGCCAGCACCACTCACTCCTCGAGGTCCTACAATGAGCAGTTCTTC. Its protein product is CASTTHSSRSYNEQFF.